These 27 T cell receptor beta chains share one sample of origin, sequenced in a study of CD8+CD57+ T cells in acquired aplastic anemia. CD8+CD57+ cell expansion had been shown by flow cytometry in patients chosen for sequencing. Using genomic DNA as the template, TCR beta VDJ and CDR3 profiling was carried out. TCRdb independently ran MiXCR on the reads; one entry per CDR3 protein. Here the sample spans 210,000 or so distinct CDR3 sequences, under 50% being singletons. Sequenced: sorted CD4+, CD8+, or CD8+CD57+ T cells (not recorded which) from PBMCs. Receptors originate from a human donor with aplastic anemia.

CDR3 DNA: TGTGCCAGCAGAATTGGACAGGGCCGCCAGCCCCAGCATTTT. Its translation is CASRIGQGRQPQHF. The V and J genes are TRBV2 and TRBJ1-5; 8 nucleotides line up with TRBD1. This CDR3 has 14 amino acids. The V segment lost 6 bases and the J segment 7 bases; nucleotides outside the gene matches: 8. Germline V lookup: CDR1 SNHLY, CDR2 FYNNEI.

This clonotype turned up a few times. The V and J genes are TRBV9 and TRBJ1-2; D gene uncertain. This CDR3 has 12 residues. V shed 4 bases and J shed 6 bases, with 10 bases lying between them. Germline V gene data show CDR1 as SGDLS and CDR2 as YYNGEE. CDR3 sequence reads: CASSPDADGYTF. The CDR3 DNA reads TGTGCCAGCAGCCCTGACGCTGATGGCTACACCTTC.

The V gene is TRBV29-1, the J gene TRBJ1-2; D may be TRBD1 (5 bases). Looked up from germline, CDR1 is SQVTM and CDR2 is ANQGSEA. The CDR3 is 14 amino acids. Deletions cut 4 bases from V and 5 bases from J, with 17 bases between. CDR3: CSVVAGLKPYGYTF. CDR3 bases: TGCAGCGTTGTAGCGGGGCTGAAGCCTTATGGCTACACCTTC.

This clonotype was seen a single time. The rearrangement uses TRBV19 and TRBJ1-5; D is unresolved. The CDR3 covers 13 residues. From germline, CDR1 is LNHDA and CDR2 SQIVND (reference sequence). Here the CDR3 DNA reads TGTTCCTCCGGTGGCGGTTTCAATCAGCCCCAGCATTTT. Translating it yields CSSGGGFNQPQHF.

The table lists this clonotype with many counts. The junction departs from germline at one end; a sequencing error may be responsible. The V call is TRBV2, the J call TRBJ2-7; tentatively, D is TRBD1 (5 bases). The germline V gene has CDR1 SNHLY and CDR2 FYNNEI. The CDR3 sequence is 11 residues long. CDR3: CASRAYYEQYF. The DNA of the CDR3 is TGTGCGAGCAGGGCCTACTACGAGCAGTACTTC.

CDR3 sequence: CSVGRQGLYNEQFF. The DNA for the CDR3 is TGCAGCGTGGGTAGGCAGGGGCTCTACAATGAGCAGTTCTTC. V gene TRBV29-1 combines with J gene TRBJ2-1; tentative D call: TRBD1 (6 bases). This CDR3 is built from 14 residues. Looked up from germline, CDR1 is SQVTM and CDR2 is ANQGSEA. Trimming cost V 6 bases and J 3 bases, with 15 bases left between them.

V usage is TRBV5-5 and J usage is TRBJ1-6; no firm D call. CDR1 and CDR2 (germline): SGHKS, YYEKEE (reference sequence). The CDR3 covers 14 residues. Trimming shortened V by 0 bases and J by 9 bases, and 10 bases separated the two germline ends. CDR3 sequence: CASSLGQVFSPLHF. The CDR3 region has the DNA TGTGCCAGCAGCTTGGGGCAGGTGTTTTCACCCCTCCACTTT.

This clonotype has at least ten counts. The V call is TRBV4-2, the J call TRBJ1-4; D might be TRBD1 (5 bases). The germline V gene encodes CDR1 LGHNA and CDR2 YNFKEQ. The V and J ends lost 4 bases and 0 bases respectively, with 9 bases between them. The CDR3 has 15 residues. The CDR3 protein is CASSPGWATNEKLFF. In nucleotides, the CDR3 is TGTGCCAGCAGCCCAGGGTGGGCAACTAATGAAAAACTGTTTTTT.

The sample holds many counts of this clonotype. V usage is TRBV19 and J usage is TRBJ2-7; TRBD1 aligns across 9 bases. This CDR3 is built from 17 residues. CDR1 is LNHDA and CDR2 is SQIVND in the germline V gene (reference sequence). V shed 2 bases, J shed 3 bases, and the junction held 11 bases outside the gene matches. CDR3 protein: CASSIIGGTGNFYEQYF. CDR3 sequence (DNA): TGTGCCAGTAGTATAATTGGTGGGACAGGGAACTTCTACGAGCAGTACTTC.

To note about this clonotype: Relative to the germline gene, one junction end is altered; a read error may explain this. The chain uses TRBV5-6 and TRBJ1-6; possibly TRBD1 for D (5 bases). The germline V gene encodes CDR1 SGHDT and CDR2 YYEEEE. This CDR3 has 15 residues. The CDR3: CGSSLGGLLNSPLHF. CDR3 coding DNA: TGTGGCAGCAGCTTGGGGGGGTTGCTAAATTCACCCCTCCACTTT.

A word on this clonotype: Germline is not matched at one junction end, which may reflect a read error. The chain's CDR3 is CASSLWDGALHF. CDR3 sequence (DNA): TGCGCCAGCAGCTTATGGGATGGGGCCCTCCACTTT. The chain uses TRBV7-2 and TRBJ1-6; D is uncertain. Germline V gene data show CDR1 as SGHTA and CDR2 as FQGNSA. CDR3 size: 12 residues.

This clonotype has ten or more counts. The chain carries TRBV6-5 and TRBJ1-6, with D possibly being TRBD1 (5 bases). The CDR3 length is 14 residues. Trimming removed 1 base from V and 5 bases from J, with 6 bases in between. Germline V CDR1 and CDR2: MNHEY, SVGAGI. CDR3 bases: TGTGCCAGCAGTTACTGGGGGAATAATTCACCCCTCCACTTT. This gives the protein CASSYWGNNSPLHF.

This clonotype has a count of ten or more. The CDR3: CASRAGQGYQPQHF. In DNA, the CDR3 is TGTGCCAGCAGGGCGGGACAGGGATATCAGCCCCAGCATTTT. The chain uses TRBV12-3 or TRBV12-4 and TRBJ1-5; 9 bases line up with TRBD1. The ends lost 6 bases at V and 5 bases at J; junction bases unmatched: 5. The CDR3 totals 14 residues.

This chain links TRBV29-1 with TRBJ1-2, with a tentative D call TRBD1 (5 bases). V lost 6 bases and J lost 7, with 15 bases in between. Germline V gene sequence: CDR1 SQVTM, CDR2 ANQGSEA. The CDR3 extends over 12 amino acids. The CDR3 sequence: CSVGGGGSGYTF. In DNA form, the CDR3 reads TGCAGCGTGGGGGGGGGAGGGTCTGGCTACACCTTC.

This clonotype has a handful of counts. The V call is TRBV7-2, the J call TRBJ1-1, with 7 bases matching TRBD1. Germline lookup yields CDR1 SGHTA and CDR2 FQGNSA. J gave up 2 bases and V 4 bases, and 7 bases lay outside the gene matches. The CDR3 has 15 amino acids. The CDR3, as DNA: TGTGCCAGCAGCTCCTACAGGGGATCCAACACTGAAGCTTTCTTT. As protein: CASSSYRGSNTEAFF.

The J gene is TRBJ2-5, the V gene TRBV3-1; D is uncertain. V dropped 4 bases and J dropped 5 bases, with 23 bases sitting between them. CDR1 is LGHDT and CDR2 is YNNKEL in the germline V gene (reference sequence). The CDR3 spans 17 residues. The DNA for the CDR3 is TGTGCCAGCAGCCCCCGAGCTATGATGACATTAGGGGAGACCCAGTACTTC. Its protein is CASSPRAMMTLGETQYF.

The chain has TRBV15 and TRBJ2-3, with 8 bases matching TRBD2. This CDR3 is 16 amino acids long. CDR1 and CDR2 from the germline V gene are LNHNV and YYDKDF (reference sequence). V dropped 2 bases and J dropped 1; count of bases not matched to a gene: 5. Written as DNA, the CDR3 is TGTGCCACCAGCAGACGGGGGGGGTACCGCACAGATACGCAGTATTTT. Translating it yields CATSRRGGYRTDTQYF.

This clonotype was counted many times. The CDR3 DNA follows: TGTGCCAGCAGGACCACGAACCAAGAGACCCAGTACTTC. This gives the protein CASRTTNQETQYF. The rearrangement uses TRBV12-3 or TRBV12-4 and TRBJ2-5; D gene uncertain. The CDR3 extends over 13 amino acids. V lost 6 bases and J lost 0, with 8 bases in between.

This clonotype was seen ten or more times. DNA for the CDR3: TGTGCCAGTAGAACCCGGGATCAGCCCCAGCATTTT. This sequence encodes CASRTRDQPQHF. The chain uses TRBV19 and TRBJ1-5, with no clear D. The germline CDR1 and CDR2 sequences are LNHDA and SQIVND (reference sequence). V lost 6 bases and J lost 5, with 8 bases in between. This CDR3 comprises 12 residues.

The chain couples TRBV7-2 to TRBJ2-7; 10 nucleotides agree with TRBD2. The V and J ends lost 4 bases and 1 base, in that order; junction bases with no gene match: 7. The CDR3 consists of 16 residues. Germline V gene sequence: CDR1 SGHTA, CDR2 FQGNSA. The CDR3 loop is CASSSLGTSASYEQYF. The CDR3 region has the DNA TGTGCCAGCAGCTCCCTTGGGACTAGCGCGTCCTACGAGCAGTACTTC.

Turning to this clonotype: Here the CDR3 omits its conserved ending phenylalanine or tryptophan, so a read error is the likely source. The DNA is omitted, as the CDR3 cannot be located on it reliably, and the CDR3 follows TCRdb's listing. This sequence joins TRBV5-6 and TRBJ1-1; TRBD1, the D gene given by the table, was not confirmed from the DNA. Germline CDR1 is SGHDT and CDR2 is YYEEEE. The CDR3 comprises 11 residues, both ends counted. The CDR3 loop is CASSLRAGGRL.

This clonotype was seen repeatedly, ten times or more. The V call is TRBV6-1, the J call TRBJ2-7; D gene unclear. V dropped 5 bases and J dropped 2 bases, with 16 bases sitting between them. Per the germline V gene, CDR1 is MNHNS and CDR2 is SASEGT. This CDR3 has 15 residues. In DNA form, the CDR3 reads TGTGCCAGCAGTCTAGACCGAGAGAGAACCTACGAGCAGTACTTC. Its protein product is CASSLDRERTYEQYF.

Concerning this clonotype itself: A much bigger clone sits one base away, suggesting this may be a read error. The genes are TRBV2 and TRBJ1-2; no clear D. In germline, CDR1 is SNHLY, CDR2 FYNNEI. Trimming took off 0 bases at V and 8 bases at J, with 10 bases between the two ends. There are 13 residues in the CDR3. The CDR3 region has the DNA TGTGCCAGCAGTGAAGCCGGCGGGGAGGGCTACACCTTC. Translating gives CASSEAGGEGYTF.

This chain links TRBV2 with TRBJ1-4, with D uncertain. The CDR3 loop spans 13 amino acids. Germline V gives CDR1 SNHLY, CDR2 FYNNEI. V gave up 8 bases and J gave up 5 bases, with 12 bases separating them. CDR3 residues: CASLGRLNEKLFF. Here the CDR3 DNA reads TGTGCCAGCCTCGGCAGGCTAAATGAAAAACTGTTTTTT.

This clonotype has a count of ten or more. This chain links TRBV5-1 with TRBJ2-2; 8 bases are shared with TRBD1. The CDR3 has 17 amino acids. The V and J ends lost 2 bases and 1 base, in that order; junction bases with no gene match: 7. Germline values: CDR1 SGHRS, CDR2 YFSETQ. In DNA form, the CDR3 reads TGCGCCAGCAGCTTAACCCCGGGACAGGTGAACACCGGGGAGCTGTTTTTT. Its translation: CASSLTPGQVNTGELFF.

This rearrangement joins TRBV11-2 to TRBJ2-7; possible D gene TRBD1, 6 bases. The length of the CDR3 is 14 residues. Germline assignment: CDR1 SGHAT and CDR2 FQNNGV. Trimming removed 2 bases at V and 2 bases at J, with 10 bases between. CDR3 DNA sequence: TGTGCCAGCAGCTTAACGCAGGGGACCTACGAGCAGTACGTC. Protein: CASSLTQGTYEQYV.

This clonotype was seen only once. It is unclear where the CDR3 begins or ends on the DNA, so no DNA is shown, and the CDR3 is as TCRdb lists it. The V and J genes are TRBV20-1 and TRBJ2-5; TRBD2 reflects the table's D call only, with no check against the DNA. Germline V gene lookup returns CDR1 DFQATT and CDR2 SNEGSKA (reference sequence). Including both end residues, the CDR3 is 18 amino acids long. The CDR3 loop is CSTSGGWGYTFGSGTQYF.